Listed below are T cell receptor beta chains from one sample, sequenced in a study of cytomegalovirus exposure and HLA in healthy donors. Using immunoSEQ multiplex PCR, the repertoire was profiled, and TCRdb retains in-frame clones only, with some absent. The repertoire consists of over 150,000 clones, with over 80% occurring once and the leading ten covering around 2%. The sample comprised PBMCs. The source of these receptors is a human donor in good health. Both conserved end residues are part of each CDR3. A D gene is named only where the DNA matches it firmly. Clone size is given for some rows only: seen once, a few or many times, or a class if the clone is expanded.

j_gene,d_gene,v_gene,abundance,CDR3aa,CDR3nt
TRBJ2-5,TRBD2,TRBV5-1,once,CASSVGASGVQETQYF,TGCGCCAGCAGCGTGGGAGCTAGCGGGGTACAAGAGACCCAGTACTTC
TRBJ1-2,NA,TRBV7-6,NA,CASSRGGKFSGYTF,TGTGCCAGCAGCAGGGGGGGAAAATTCTCTGGCTACACCTTC
TRBJ1-2,NA,TRBV21-1,NA,CASSIGTCCGYTF,TGTGCCAGCAGCATTGGGACATGCTGTGGCTACACCTTC
TRBJ1-1,NA,TRBV5-6,once,CASSLSGGTEAFF,TGTGCCAGCAGCTTGTCGGGGGGCACTGAAGCTTTCTTT
TRBJ1-2,NA,TRBV13,NA,CASSLGTRTNYGYTF,TGTGCCAGCAGCTTAGGGACCAGGACTAACTATGGCTACACCTTC
TRBJ1-1,NA,TRBV15,NA,CATSIRDLNTEAFF,TGTGCCACCAGCATTCGGGACTTGAACACTGAAGCTTTCTTT
TRBJ1-1,TRBD1,TRBV4-3,NA,CASSQAHGQGETEAFF,TGCGCCAGCAGCCAAGCCCATGGTCAGGGGGAGACTGAAGCTTTCTTT
TRBJ2-1,NA,TRBV6-1,NA,CASTGQKYYNEQFF,TGTGCCAGCACCGGACAAAAGTACTACAATGAGCAGTTCTTC
TRBJ2-1,NA,TRBV5-4,NA,CASSPAGSLYNEQFF,TGTGCCAGCAGTCCGGCGGGGTCCCTTTACAATGAGCAGTTCTTC
TRBJ2-7,NA,TRBV21-1,NA,CASSTRDRANEQYF,TGTGCCAGCAGCACCCGGGACAGGGCCAACGAGCAGTACTTC
TRBJ2-7,NA,TRBV12-5,NA,CASAQGGAYEQYF,TGTGCTAGTGCCCAGGGGGGAGCCTACGAGCAGTACTTC